The next 17 T cell receptor beta chains were all read from a single sample in a study of a mutant IDH1 vaccine in newly diagnosed glioma (dated by TCRdb to the early 2020s). Their antigen targets remain unknown. The time point label, read with the paper, signifies: week 11, during vaccination. A 20-mer mutant IDH1 peptide at 300 micrograms in Montanide made up each vaccine dose, which was injected subcutaneously together with topical imiquimod. The library was built by means of the immunoSEQ multiplex PCR assay. Drawn from immuneACCESS, this table holds only the in-frame rearrangements with V and J called that TCRdb kept. Clones are partly lost; checked studies trace under half to an unresolved V gene and leave the rest unexplained. Counted in this sample were fewer than 45,000 clones; 84% of them appeared once. The top ten clonotypes cover under 2.5% of the sample. The specimen comprised PBMCs, sampled from a glioma patient whose treatment included an IDH1 peptide vaccine. These receptors were obtained from a man aged 35 to 55 with glioma.

This chain connects TRBV5-1 to TRBJ1-1; D may be TRBD1 (5 bases). The CDR3 runs 14 residues. Germline V lookup: CDR1 SGHRS, CDR2 YFSETQ. V gave up 3 bases and J gave up 7 bases, with 16 bases separating them. The CDR3 here is CASSYPEGADEAFF. The CDR3 DNA is TGCGCCAGCAGCTACCCCGAAGGGGCCGATGAAGCTTTCTTT.

The CDR3 sequence is CASSGLGTEAFF. CDR3 nucleotides: TGCGCCAGCAGTGGTCTGGGGACTGAAGCTTTCTTT. The genes are TRBV10-2 and TRBJ1-1; D remains ambiguous. The V end was cut by 4 bases, the J end by 5 bases, with 8 bases between. The CDR3 is 12 amino acids. CDR1 and CDR2 (germline): WSHSY, SAAADI.

Note on this clone: No DNA is shown, since the ends of the CDR3 on it are uncertain; the CDR3 is the one TCRdb lists. This chain uses TRBV7-2 with TRBJ1-1. The CDR3 has 13 amino acids, counting both end residues. Germline V gene data show CDR1 as SGHTA and CDR2 as FQGNSA. CDR3 residues: CASSFLWNTEAFF.

This clone turned up a few times. The genes are TRBV18 and TRBJ1-3; 8 positions match TRBD1. The junction had 5 bases not matched to a gene; V was cut back by 4 bases and J by 3 bases. This CDR3 has 15 residues. Germline CDR1 KGHSH, CDR2 LQKENI. The CDR3 DNA reads TGTGCCAGCTCACTAGGGACAGGCGGTGGAAACACCATATATTTT. Its protein is CASSLGTGGGNTIYF.

The chain recombines TRBV23-1 with TRBJ1-4; 8 bases fit TRBD1. Being an ORF, TRBV23-1 has a function that is uncertain. The V gene end was trimmed by 4 bases and the J gene end by 2 bases; junction bases not matched to a gene: 0. The CDR3 is made up of 14 amino acids. DNA of the CDR3: TGCGCCAGCAGTCGACAGGGGACTAATGAAAAACTGTTTTTT. Encoded protein: CASSRQGTNEKLFF.

The chain couples TRBV4-1 to TRBJ2-7; the match to TRBD2 covers 10 bases. Germline assignment: CDR1 MGHRA and CDR2 YSYEKL. V lost 2 bases and J lost 3; bases outside the gene matches: 13. This CDR3 has 18 residues. As DNA, the CDR3 is TGCGCCAGCAGCCAATTCCCGCCGACTAGCGGGTCAGACTACGAGCAGTACTTC. Translating gives CASSQFPPTSGSDYEQYF.

Here the CDR3 DNA reads TGTGCCAGCACCGCGCAGGGGAATTATGACGAGCAGTACTTC. Residues: CASTAQGNYDEQYF. The chain employs TRBV25-1 and TRBJ2-7; TRBD1 might be the D (6 bases). Trimming left V 7 bases short and J 5 bases short, with 18 bases between. The CDR3 contains 14 residues. CDR1 MGHDK and CDR2 SYGVNS come from the germline V gene.

This clone is medium-sized (0.01 to 0.1%). The chain recombines TRBV27 with TRBJ1-5; D is ambiguous. The CDR3 totals 12 residues. V was trimmed by 1 base and J by 6 bases, leaving 4 bases between them. The germline CDR1 and CDR2 sequences are MNHEY and SMNVEV (reference sequence). Written as DNA, the CDR3 is TGTGCCAGCAGTTTATTAGGTCAGCCCCAGCATTTT. Encoded protein: CASSLLGQPQHF.

V and J are TRBV12-5 and TRBJ2-3; 9 nucleotides match TRBD1. Germline V CDR1 and CDR2: LGHNT, FRNRAP. This CDR3 has 16 amino acids. The V gene end was trimmed by 5 bases and the J gene end by 3 bases; junction bases not matched to a gene: 9. The CDR3 loop is CASGPRGTGSTDTQYF. The CDR3 nucleotides read TGTGCTAGTGGTCCCCGCGGGACAGGGTCAACAGATACGCAGTATTTT.

A few counts support this clone. This chain uses TRBV5-1 with TRBJ1-4; 11 nucleotides match TRBD1. Germline V CDR1 and CDR2: SGHRS, YFSETQ. This CDR3 is built from 16 residues. The ends lost 3 bases at V and 5 bases at J; junction bases unmatched: 6. The CDR3 loop reads CASSSTGQGGNEKLFF. The CDR3, as DNA: TGCGCCAGCAGCTCCACGGGACAGGGGGGGAATGAAAAACTGTTTTTT.

The chain employs TRBV4-1 and TRBJ2-2; unclear D gene. The germline V and J ends were trimmed by 0 bases and 0 bases, with 2 bases remaining between them. Germline CDR1 and CDR2: MGHRA and YSYEKL. CDR3 length: 14 amino acids. The DNA of the CDR3 is TGCGCCAGCAGCCAAGATCCGAACACCGGGGAGCTGTTTTTT. The encoded protein is CASSQDPNTGELFF.

This clone was observed a handful of times. One end of the junction is discordant with germline, which a read error may explain. The chain is built from TRBV2 and TRBJ1-5; D unclear. The CDR3 has 14 amino acids. The V gene's germline CDR1 is SNHLY and CDR2 FYNNEI. The CDR3 loop is CASSVVRAGQPQHF. The CDR3 DNA is TGTGCCAGTAGTGTTGTTAGGGCTGGTCAGCCCCAGCATTTT.

This clone occurred once. The chain recombines TRBV27 with TRBJ1-5; no clear D. Germline CDR1 and CDR2: MNHEY and SMNVEV (reference sequence). Trimming took off 2 bases at V and 6 bases at J, with 8 bases between the two ends. The CDR3 has 13 residues. DNA of the CDR3: TGTGCCAGCAGTTTAAGTCGCAGTCAGCCCCAGCATTTT. It is translated as CASSLSRSQPQHF.

This chain uses TRBV29-1 with TRBJ2-5; TRBD1 matches at 11 bases. The assigned J gene may be wrong: the sequence end matches TRBJ2-7 better. The CDR3 has 14 residues. CDR1 and CDR2 (germline): SQVTM, ANQGSEA. Written as DNA, the CDR3 is TGCAGCTTTATCGCTGGGACAGGGGGTAACGAGCAGTACTTC. This sequence encodes CSFIAGTGGNEQYF.

The rearrangement links TRBV25-1 to TRBJ2-1; 7 positions match TRBD2. In germline, CDR1 is MGHDK, CDR2 SYGVNS. V trimming: 6 bases; J trimming: 4 bases; junction bases outside the gene matches: 6. This CDR3 comprises 14 residues. The CDR3 is CASSGGGPYNEQFF. The CDR3, as DNA: TGTGCCAGCAGCGGGGGAGGGCCGTACAATGAGCAGTTCTTC.

V usage is TRBV29-1 and J usage is TRBJ1-4; TRBD1 agrees at 10 bases. CDR3 length equals 13 residues. The germline V gene has CDR1 SQVTM and CDR2 ANQGSEA. Trimming removed 7 bases from V and 8 bases from J; junction bases left unmatched: 7. The CDR3 reads CSGSDRGQEKLFF. In DNA form, the CDR3 reads TGCAGCGGGTCCGACAGGGGGCAAGAAAAACTGTTTTTT.

Written as DNA, the CDR3 is TGCGCCAGCAGCTTGGAAAGAAGCCAGTACTTC. Amino acid sequence: CASSLERSQYF. This rearrangement joins TRBV5-1 to TRBJ2-5, with D hard to call. CDR1 is SGHRS, CDR2 YFSETQ, per germline. The V end lost 0 bases, the J end lost 10 bases, and 7 bases lay between the germline ends. The CDR3 runs to 11 residues.